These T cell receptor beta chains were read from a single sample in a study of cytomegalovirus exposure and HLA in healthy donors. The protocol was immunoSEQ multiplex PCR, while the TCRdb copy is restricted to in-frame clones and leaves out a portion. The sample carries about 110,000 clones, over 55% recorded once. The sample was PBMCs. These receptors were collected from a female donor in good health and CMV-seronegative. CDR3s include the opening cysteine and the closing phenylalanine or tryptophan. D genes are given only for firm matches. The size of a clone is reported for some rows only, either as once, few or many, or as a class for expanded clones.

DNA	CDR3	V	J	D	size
TGTGCCAGCAGTTACGTCCCTGCGGGGGGGCAGCCCCAGCATTTT	CASSYVPAGGQPQHF	TRBV6-6	TRBJ1-5	.	once
TGTGCCAGCAGGGACAGTCCAGACGAGCAGTACTTC	CASRDSPDEQYF	TRBV6-6	TRBJ2-7	.	few
TGTGCCAGCATCCTTCGGTGGGGGGACGTCTCCTACGAGCAGTACTTC	CASILRWGDVSYEQYF	TRBV27	TRBJ2-7	.	.
TGTGCCAGCAGCCACACTATTGGGAGGGCGCGGGGCCCCTACGAGCAGTACTTC	CASSHTIGRARGPYEQYF	TRBV5-5	TRBJ2-7	TRBD2	.
TGTGCCAGCAGCTTGGACGCGGGGGGCTGGGCTAATGAAAAACTGTTTTTT	CASSLDAGGWANEKLFF	TRBV5-8	TRBJ1-4	.	.
TGCGCCAGCAGCGAACAGGGTTACGAGCAGTACTTC	CASSEQGYEQYF	TRBV5-1	TRBJ2-7	.	.
TGTCCTGGGAGCGCACGCCGTCGGAGTCTGCGTACCTTC	CPGSARRRSLRTF	TRBV22-1	TRBJ1-2	.	few
TGTGCCAGCTCACAAAACTCCCCCTCCACTGAAGCTTTCTTT	CASSQNSPSTEAFF	TRBV18	TRBJ1-1	.	once
TGTGCCAGCAGCCCTCACAGCGGAGTGGGATACAATGAGCAGTTCTTC	CASSPHSGVGYNEQFF	TRBV28	TRBJ2-1	.	.
TGTGCCAGCAATCGGACAGGGTATGGCTACACCTTC	CASNRTGYGYTF	TRBV21-1	TRBJ1-2	.	.
TGTGCCAGCAGAAAGGAGGCCTTGAACACTGAAGCCTTCTTT	CASRKEALNTEAFF	TRBV6-4	TRBJ1-1	.	few
TGTGCCTGGAGTCGACTAGCGGGAGGACTGGCTGAGCAGTTCTTC	CAWSRLAGGLAEQFF	TRBV30	TRBJ2-1	TRBD2	.
TGTGCCAGCAGGCGGACTGGGGGGTACGGAGAGACCCAGTACTTC	CASRRTGGYGETQYF	TRBV7-9	TRBJ2-5	.	.
TGTGCCAGCAGCGACAGGGGGAACACCATATATTTT	CASSDRGNTIYF	TRBV7-2	TRBJ1-3	TRBD1	.
TGTGCCAGCAGCAGAGGACAGAGCCAGGAGACTCCGACCTACGAGCAGTACTTC	CASSRGQSQETPTYEQYF	TRBV21-1	TRBJ2-7	.	.
TGTGCCAGCAGGCCTAGGGGACAGGGGGTTCACGAGCAGTACTTC	CASRPRGQGVHEQYF	TRBV25-1	TRBJ2-7	TRBD1	once
TGTGCCAGCAGCCAGCGACTAGCTTTTGCGCAGTATTTT	CASSQRLAFAQYF	TRBV16	TRBJ2-3	TRBD2	.
TGTGCCGGGTCAGTTCCGGGACTAGCCCCGATTGGGGCCCAGTACTTC	CAGSVPGLAPIGAQYF	TRBV6-4	TRBJ2-5	TRBD2	few
TGTGCCAGCAGTGAGTTCGGCTCCTACAATGAGCAGTTCTTC	CASSEFGSYNEQFF	TRBV6-1	TRBJ2-1	.	.
TGTGCCAGCAGCTCCAGACAGGGGGTATCTGAAGCTTTCTTT	CASSSRQGVSEAFF	TRBV7-2	TRBJ1-1	TRBD1	.
TGTGCCAGCACCCCAAGGGGATGGGCTGATTATGGCTACACCTTC	CASTPRGWADYGYTF	TRBV6-1	TRBJ1-2	.	.
TGTGCCATCAGTGAGTCGACAGGGATGAACACTGAAGCTTTCTTT	CAISESTGMNTEAFF	TRBV10-3	TRBJ1-1	TRBD1	.
TGTGCCAGCCCCGGTGCGCGTGGCAGGCAGAACACCGGGGAGCTGTTTTTT	CASPGARGRQNTGELFF	TRBV21-1	TRBJ2-2	.	.
TGTGCCAGCAGCTCGGTGGCGACCGGGACTAGCAGTGACATTCAGTACTTC	CASSSVATGTSSDIQYF	TRBV13	TRBJ2-4	TRBD2	.
TGTGCCAGCAGCTCAACTAGCGGGCCCTACAATGAGCAGTTCTTC	CASSSTSGPYNEQFF	TRBV7-2	TRBJ2-1	TRBD2	.
TGTGCCAGCAGCCCGCGGACTTCGGGGAATACGCAGTATTTT	CASSPRTSGNTQYF	TRBV7-9	TRBJ2-3	.	.
TGTGCCAGCAGTGACGACACGGAGGCTTCCTACGAGCAGTACTTC	CASSDDTEASYEQYF	TRBV28	TRBJ2-7	.	.
TGTTCCAGCAGCTTAGCGGGAGGGAATGAGCAGTTCTTC	CSSSLAGGNEQFF	TRBV7-9	TRBJ2-1	TRBD2	.
TGTGCCAGCTCACCGAGAGGAGATGAGCAGTTCTTC	CASSPRGDEQFF	TRBV18	TRBJ2-1	.	.
TGTGCCAGCAGGTCCTTCAGGGACAATGAGCAGTTCTTC	CASRSFRDNEQFF	TRBV5-4	TRBJ2-1	.	few
TGTGCCAGTAGTCTCACAGGGGGCTTCAATGAAAAACTGTTTTTT	CASSLTGGFNEKLFF	TRBV19	TRBJ1-4	TRBD1	.
TGTGCCAGCAGTGACAGGTTTAGGAACACTGAAGCTTTCTTT	CASSDRFRNTEAFF	TRBV6-1	TRBJ1-1	.	.
TGTGCCAGTAGTGAGGGGGTCTATGGCTACACCTTC	CASSEGVYGYTF	TRBV19	TRBJ1-2	.	.
TGCGCCAGCAGCCAAGAGACAGCCTACAATGAGCAGTTCTTC	CASSQETAYNEQFF	TRBV4-1	TRBJ2-1	.	.
TGTGCCAGCAGCTTAGCACAGGGGGCCAGCAATCAGCCCCAGCATTTT	CASSLAQGASNQPQHF	TRBV7-8	TRBJ1-5	TRBD1	.
TGTGCCAGCAGCCAAGGGACTAGCGGGACGCGGCAGTACTTC	CASSQGTSGTRQYF	TRBV7-2	TRBJ2-7	TRBD2	.
TGTGCCAGCGGAAACAGGGGTTTCGAGCAGTACTTC	CASGNRGFEQYF	TRBV27	TRBJ2-7	TRBD1	.
TGTGCCAGCAGCCCTACAACTAGCGGGAGCCCCAATGAGCAGTTCTTC	CASSPTTSGSPNEQFF	TRBV4-2	TRBJ2-1	TRBD2	.
TGTGCCAGCAGTCGCCCAGGGTTCCAGCCCCAGCATTTT	CASSRPGFQPQHF	TRBV2	TRBJ1-5	.	.
TGTGCCAGCAGCCCCGTACGCCCTGGGGGCGACACTGAAGCTTTCTTT	CASSPVRPGGDTEAFF	TRBV28	TRBJ1-1	.	.
TGTGCCAGCTCACTTCCTACTAGCGGAAGGGATGAGCAGTTCTTC	CASSLPTSGRDEQFF	TRBV18	TRBJ2-1	TRBD2	.
TGCGCCAGCAGCCAAGTAGCAGGGGTTCGTCCCAATGAGCAGTTCTTC	CASSQVAGVRPNEQFF	TRBV4-1	TRBJ2-1	.	.
TGTGCCAGCAGTGTCCAGGGGTTAAACACCGGGGAGCTGTTTTTT	CASSVQGLNTGELFF	TRBV2	TRBJ2-2	.	.
TGTGCCAGCAGTGACCTGGGGACAGGGGCCGAAAAACTGTTTTTT	CASSDLGTGAEKLFF	TRBV2	TRBJ1-4	TRBD1	.
TGTGCAAGTCGCTCCCTTGGACCGGCGCCAGGGCCCAAACTGTTTTTT	CASRSLGPAPGPKLFF	TRBV12-2	TRBJ1-4	.	few